This entry lists 20 T cell receptor beta chains sequenced from one sample in a study of blood T cell repertoires in COVID-19 (dated by TCRdb to 2020 to 2021). Library method: the immunoSEQ multiplex PCR assay. Imported from immuneACCESS, the table was reduced by TCRdb to in-frame sequences with V and J called. These copies leave out some clones; in studies compared against another copy, an unresolved V gene accounts for under half, and the cause of the remainder is not known. The sample yields about 190,000 clones; around 84% were counted once. The top ten constitute approximately 15% of the sample. Sequenced: peripheral blood. The receptor source for this set is a man aged 25 to 40 with active or convalescent COVID-19.

The chain uses TRBV2 and TRBJ2-3, with 9 nucleotides matching TRBD2. The CDR3 spans 16 residues. V shed 6 bases and J 0 bases; nucleotides not matched to a gene: 7. Germline lookup yields CDR1 SNHLY and CDR2 FYNNEI. CDR3 in amino acids: CASRRIAGASTDTQYF. CDR3 nucleotide sequence: TGTGCCAGCAGGCGAATAGCGGGAGCTAGCACAGATACGCAGTATTTT.

V is TRBV5-1 and J is TRBJ2-2; maybe TRBD2 (6 bases). In germline, CDR1 is SGHRS, CDR2 YFSETQ. V dropped 4 bases and J dropped 1 base, with 8 bases sitting between them. The CDR3 has 14 amino acids. CDR3 nucleotide sequence: TGCGCCAGCAGCGACGGGGGGAACACCGGGGAGCTGTTTTTT. Translation: CASSDGGNTGELFF. The whole variable domain, remainder taken from reference TRBV5-1 and TRBJ2-2, is KAGVTQTPRYLIKTRGQQVTLSCSPISGHRSVSWYQQTPGQGLQFLFEYFSETQRNKGNFPGRFSGRQFSNSRSEMNVSTLELGDSALYLCASSDGGNTGELFFGEGSRLTVL.

The chain carries TRBV6-5 and TRBJ2-5, with D tentatively TRBD2 (7 bases). CDR1 MNHEY and CDR2 SVGAGI come from the germline V gene. CDR3 size: 15 residues. The germline V and J ends were trimmed by 2 bases and 2 bases, with 12 bases remaining between them. The CDR3 DNA is TGTGCCAGCAGTTACCGAGGGGGGGGTCAAGAGACCCAGTACTTC. It translates to CASSYRGGGQETQYF.

This clone appeared a few times. The V gene is TRBV28, the J gene TRBJ1-1, with 7 bases that match TRBD1. The CDR3 is made up of 13 amino acids. V shed 5 bases and J 7 bases; nucleotides not matched to a gene: 7. Germline values: CDR1 MDHEN, CDR2 SYDVKM. CDR3 coding DNA: TGTGCCAGCAGTCCCACCGGACAGGATGAAGCTTTCTTT. As protein: CASSPTGQDEAFF.

The chain recombines TRBV6-5 with TRBJ1-3; D is perhaps TRBD1 (5 bases). Trimming shortened V by 9 bases and J by 2 bases, and 14 bases separated the two germline ends. In germline, CDR1 is MNHEY, CDR2 SVGAGI. This CDR3 has 14 residues. The CDR3 sequence: CASLPDRAGNTIYF. The CDR3 bases are TGTGCCAGTTTACCCGACAGAGCTGGAAACACCATATATTTT.

This clone has only one observation. The chain employs TRBV10-1 and TRBJ1-3; D is perhaps TRBD1 (5 bases). This CDR3 region has 14 residues. V lost 3 bases to trimming and J lost 1 base, with 7 bases between them. From germline, CDR1 is WNHNN and CDR2 SYGVQD (reference sequence). CDR3 sequence: CASSETGSGNTIYF. The CDR3 nucleotides are TGCGCCAGCAGTGAAACAGGTTCTGGAAACACCATATATTTT.

V gene TRBV4-1 combines with J gene TRBJ1-5, with D hard to call. Germline values: CDR1 MGHRA, CDR2 YSYEKL. V was clipped by 0 bases and J by 4 bases, with 10 bases between them. The CDR3 runs 15 residues. CDR3 loop: CASSQEGRPNQPQHF. The CDR3, as DNA: TGCGCCAGCAGCCAAGAAGGGAGGCCAAATCAGCCCCAGCATTTT.

The chain has TRBV28 and TRBJ1-4; D is undetermined. V shed 5 bases and J shed 0 bases, with 13 bases lying between them. This CDR3 region has 16 residues. Germline assignment: CDR1 MDHEN and CDR2 SYDVKM. This chain's CDR3 is CASSLPGSATNEKLFF. The CDR3 DNA sequence: TGTGCCAGCAGTCTCCCCGGGTCGGCAACTAATGAAAAACTGTTTTTT.

V usage is TRBV2 and J usage is TRBJ2-7; tentatively, D is TRBD2 (6 bases). The CDR3 has 14 residues. Germline V lookup: CDR1 SNHLY, CDR2 FYNNEI. The V end was cut by 6 bases, the J end by 9 bases, with 21 bases between. CDR3 amino acids: CASSGALEGPLQYV. The DNA for the CDR3 is TGTGCCAGCAGCGGGGCTCTGGAGGGTCCCCTGCAGTACGTC.

The V and J genes are TRBV6-5 and TRBJ1-1; D unresolved. From germline, CDR1 is MNHEY and CDR2 SVGAGI. CDR3 size: 14 residues. V was trimmed by 5 bases and J by 4 bases, leaving 14 bases between them. CDR3 nucleotide sequence: TGTGCCAGCAGTCCCCTAAAAACGAGCACTGAAGCTTTCTTT. Translating gives CASSPLKTSTEAFF.

The V and J genes are TRBV30 and TRBJ1-2, with TRBD1 matching over 7 bases. CDR1 GTSNPN and CDR2 SVGIG come from the germline V gene (reference sequence). The trim removed 5 bases at V and 4 bases at J, leaving 10 bases unmatched. The CDR3 spans 14 residues. The DNA for the CDR3 is TGTGCCTGGGCTTCTTACAGGGGCCTCTATGGCTACACCTTC. It encodes CAWASYRGLYGYTF.

The V call is TRBV6-5, the J call TRBJ1-3, with no clear D. The CDR3 totals 11 residues. The germline V and J ends were trimmed by 6 bases and 14 bases, with 14 bases remaining between them. Germline V CDR1 and CDR2: MNHEY, SVGAGI. Here the CDR3 reads CASRDNSFLYF. CDR3 sequence (DNA): TGTGCCAGCAGAGACAATTCCTTTCTATATTTT.

This clone has just a few counts. The V call is TRBV11-1, the J call TRBJ1-1; 7 bases line up with TRBD1. Germline CDR1 and CDR2: SGHAT and FQDESV (reference sequence). V lost 4 bases to trimming and J lost 3 bases; unmatched junction nucleotides: 8. CDR3 length: 15 amino acids. CDR3 nucleotide sequence: TGTGCCAGCAGCTCTGCTGTCCAGGGGGACACTGAAGCTTTCTTT. Its protein is CASSSAVQGDTEAFF.

The chain employs TRBV19 and TRBJ2-1; no clear D gene. CDR3 length: 11 residues. Germline assignment: CDR1 LNHDA and CDR2 SQIVND (reference sequence). V was pared by 5 bases and J by 9 bases, with 8 bases between. CDR3: CASSWAAEQFF. The CDR3 region has the DNA TGTGCCAGTAGTTGGGCCGCTGAGCAGTTCTTC.

This chain joins TRBV28 and TRBJ1-2; the D is unclear. CDR3 size: 14 residues. CDR1 and CDR2 from the germline V gene are MDHEN and SYDVKM. Trimming took off 5 bases at V and 1 base at J, with 11 bases between the two ends. DNA for the CDR3: TGTGCCAGCAGTGTAGTTTCGGGTAACTATGGCTACACCTTC. Encoded protein: CASSVVSGNYGYTF.

The chain employs TRBV3-1 (or the pseudogene TRBV3-2) and TRBJ2-7, with D possibly being TRBD1 (6 bases). The ends were cut back, 1 base at V and 6 bases at J, with 10 bases in the middle. In germline, CDR1 is LGHDT, CDR2 YNNKEL (reference sequence). This CDR3 spans 13 amino acids. Here the CDR3 reads CASSQVTRGEQYF. As DNA, the CDR3 is TGTGCCAGCAGCCAAGTAACCAGGGGCGAGCAGTACTTC.

Only one count was recorded for this clone. V is TRBV28 and J is TRBJ1-5, with a tentative D call TRBD1 (5 bases). Trimming took 5 bases from V and 5 from J, leaving 16 bases between them. The CDR3 runs to 15 residues. Looked up from germline, CDR1 is MDHEN and CDR2 is SYDVKM. The CDR3 region is CASSETALRDQPQHF. DNA of the CDR3: TGTGCCAGCAGTGAGACAGCGCTTCGGGATCAGCCCCAGCATTTT.

The chain carries TRBV11-2 and TRBJ2-7; 7 positions match TRBD1. Germline V gives CDR1 SGHAT, CDR2 FQNNGV. The ends lost 1 base at V and 3 bases at J; junction bases unmatched: 6. This CDR3 comprises 15 residues. The CDR3, as DNA: TGTGCCAGCAGCTTAGTACAGGGGACCGTCTACGAGCAGTACTTC. It yields the protein CASSLVQGTVYEQYF.

Notes on this clone: A read error may produce the germline difference seen at one junction end. This sequence joins TRBV27 and TRBJ2-7; the match to TRBD1 covers 7 bases. The CDR3 is 14 residues long. The germline V gene encodes CDR1 MNHEY and CDR2 SMNVEV (reference sequence). As DNA, the CDR3 is TGTGCCAGCAGTTTATCGGGGCGGACAGGCGGTCCCATCTTC. Translation gives CASSLSGRTGGPIF.

This chain connects TRBV28 to TRBJ1-2; 10 bases agree with TRBD1. The V gene's germline CDR1 is MDHEN and CDR2 SYDVKM. The CDR3 covers 16 residues. The junction had 14 bases not matched to a gene; V was cut back by 6 bases and J by 7 bases. The CDR3 loop is CASSPILRTGGFGYTF. The CDR3 region has the DNA TGTGCCAGCAGCCCAATCCTAAGGACAGGGGGGTTTGGCTACACCTTC.